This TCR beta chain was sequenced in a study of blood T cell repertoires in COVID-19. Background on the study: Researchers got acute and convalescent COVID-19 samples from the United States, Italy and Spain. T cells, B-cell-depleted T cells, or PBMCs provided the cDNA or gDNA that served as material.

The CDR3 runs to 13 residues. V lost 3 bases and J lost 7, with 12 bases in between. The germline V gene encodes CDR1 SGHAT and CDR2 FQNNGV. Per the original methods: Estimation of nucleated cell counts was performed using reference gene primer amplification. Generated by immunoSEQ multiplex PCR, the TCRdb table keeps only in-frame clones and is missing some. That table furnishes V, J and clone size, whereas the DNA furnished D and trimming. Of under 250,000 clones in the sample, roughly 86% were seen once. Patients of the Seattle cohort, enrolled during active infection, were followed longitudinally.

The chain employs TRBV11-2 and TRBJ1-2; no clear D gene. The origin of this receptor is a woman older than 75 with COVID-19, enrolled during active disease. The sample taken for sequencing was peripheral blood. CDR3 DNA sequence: TGTGCCAGCAGCTTTTTAGTTTCAGGTGGCTACACCTTC. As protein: CASSFLVSGGYTF.